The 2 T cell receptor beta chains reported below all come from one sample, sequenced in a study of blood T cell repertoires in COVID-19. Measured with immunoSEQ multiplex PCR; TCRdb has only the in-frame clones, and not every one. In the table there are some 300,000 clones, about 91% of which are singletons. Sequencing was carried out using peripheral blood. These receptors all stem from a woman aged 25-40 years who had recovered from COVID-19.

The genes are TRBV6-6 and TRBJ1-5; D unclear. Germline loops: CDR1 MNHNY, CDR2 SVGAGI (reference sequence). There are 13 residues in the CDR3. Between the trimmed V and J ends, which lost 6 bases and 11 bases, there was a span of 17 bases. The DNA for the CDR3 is TGTGCCAGCAGCCCATCCTCGGAGAGGGCCCAGCATTTT. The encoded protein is CASSPSSERAQHF.

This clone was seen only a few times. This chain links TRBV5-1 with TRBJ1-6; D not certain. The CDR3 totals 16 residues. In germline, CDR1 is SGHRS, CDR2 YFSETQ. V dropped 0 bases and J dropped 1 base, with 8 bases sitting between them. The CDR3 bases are TGCGCCAGCAGCTTGGCGAGGGTTTCCTATAATTCACCCCTCCACTTT. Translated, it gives CASSLARVSYNSPLHF.